A selection of T cell receptor beta chains follows, all from one sample in a study of OX40 agonist ivuxolimab in advanced cancers. Repertoires were generated with immunoSEQ multiplex PCR, while TCRdb's copy carries only in-frame clones and drops some. The table records 99,000 or so clones, around 90% of them present only once. This material consisted of CD4+ or CD8+ T cells sorted from blood, taken in a trial of the OX40 agonist ivuxolimab. These receptors were obtained from an adult with an advanced solid tumor such as melanoma, head and neck, liver or kidney cancer. The conserved cysteine and the conserved F or W are not part of the CDR3 here. The order of the fields is J gene, V gene, CDR3 protein.

j_gene: TRBJ2-5; v_gene: TRBV7-6; CDR3aa: ASSLRDIGGGTQY
j_gene: TRBJ2-7; v_gene: TRBV7-2; CDR3aa: ASSSGTDYEQY
j_gene: TRBJ2-7; v_gene: TRBV6-5; CDR3aa: ASSYGTTYEQY
j_gene: TRBJ2-7; v_gene: TRBV10-3; CDR3aa: AISKGASRTRVYEQY
j_gene: TRBJ2-7; v_gene: TRBV7-7; CDR3aa: ASSLDPDSYEQY
j_gene: NA; v_gene: TRBV7-8; CDR3aa: ASSLGTGATGEQY
j_gene: TRBJ2-1; v_gene: TRBV19; CDR3aa: ASSLGGTAYNEQF
j_gene: TRBJ1-1; v_gene: TRBV5-1; CDR3aa: ASSSTLGDRGRWTEAF
j_gene: TRBJ2-1; v_gene: TRBV27; CDR3aa: ASSLHRQGWDEQF
j_gene: TRBJ2-7; v_gene: TRBV28; CDR3aa: ASSLMGEATYEQY
j_gene: TRBJ1-5; v_gene: TRBV2; CDR3aa: ASGGSVGSAAQH
j_gene: TRBJ2-7; v_gene: TRBV28; CDR3aa: ASTLSRAPYEQY
j_gene: TRBJ2-3; v_gene: TRBV6-1; CDR3aa: ASSEGPSNWASTDTQY
j_gene: TRBJ2-7; v_gene: TRBV6-5; CDR3aa: VSSYSGDSEQY
j_gene: TRBJ1-4; v_gene: TRBV27; CDR3aa: ASSLLEPAQGRGKLF
j_gene: TRBJ2-3; v_gene: TRBV15; CDR3aa: ATSRERDSASTDTQY
j_gene: TRBJ2-5; v_gene: TRBV7-3; CDR3aa: ASSVLPGETQY
j_gene: TRBJ2-5; v_gene: TRBV19; CDR3aa: ASSLGGPGLYETQY
j_gene: TRBJ2-1; v_gene: TRBV5-7; CDR3aa: ASSPGTGSDEQF
j_gene: TRBJ2-3; v_gene: TRBV7-2; CDR3aa: ASSLVGGPDTQY
j_gene: TRBJ1-5; v_gene: TRBV7-3; CDR3aa: ASSFGPNQPQH
j_gene: TRBJ2-5; v_gene: TRBV30; CDR3aa: AWSVAGIQETQY
j_gene: TRBJ1-1; v_gene: TRBV11-3; CDR3aa: ASSLTENTEAF
j_gene: TRBJ2-2; v_gene: TRBV2; CDR3aa: ASSDSLIAGELF
j_gene: TRBJ1-1; v_gene: TRBV5-1; CDR3aa: ASSLLVGLGPEAF